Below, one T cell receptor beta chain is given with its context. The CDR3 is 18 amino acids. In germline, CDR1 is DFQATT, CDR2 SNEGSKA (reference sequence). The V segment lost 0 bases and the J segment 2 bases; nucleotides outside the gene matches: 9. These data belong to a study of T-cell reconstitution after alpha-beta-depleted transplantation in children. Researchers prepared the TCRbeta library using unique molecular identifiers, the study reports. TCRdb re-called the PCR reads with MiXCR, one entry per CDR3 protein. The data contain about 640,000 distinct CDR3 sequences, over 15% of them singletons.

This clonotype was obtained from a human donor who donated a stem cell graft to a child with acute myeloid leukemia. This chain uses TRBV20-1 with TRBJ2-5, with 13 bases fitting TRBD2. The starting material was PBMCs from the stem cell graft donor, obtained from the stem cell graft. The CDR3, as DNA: TGCAGTGCTAGAGATCCGACTAGCGGGGGGCCGGGACAAGAGACCCAGTACTTC. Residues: CSARDPTSGGPGQETQYF.